A selection of T cell receptor beta chains follows, all from one sample in a study of monozygotic twins with inflammatory bowel disease. Reprocessing the 5' RACE reads, TCRdb reports a single entry for every CDR3 protein and omits DNA. This sample's clone table lists around 450,000 distinct CDR3 sequences. The specimen sequenced was blood. The receptors were sampled from a human donor with ulcerative colitis or Crohn's disease, or a healthy co-twin of an affected twin (not recorded which). The CDR3 runs from the conserved cysteine through the conserved F or W.

V	J	CDR3
TRBV29-1	TRBJ1-2	CSYYGVGNYGYTF
TRBV9	TRBJ1-1	CASSADRGTMNTEAFF
TRBV11-2	TRBJ2-7	CASRLGAGRALTEQYF
TRBV27	TRBJ2-5	CASSGLAGPQETQYF
TRBV29-1	TRBJ2-3	CSVEALGVSTDTQYF
TRBV20-1	TRBJ1-1	CSARGQTNTEAFF
TRBV9	TRBJ1-3	CASSVGRGSGNTIYF
TRBV20-1	TRBJ2-1	CSAGPGADYNEQFF
TRBV30	TRBJ2-6	CAKSSSGANVLTF
TRBV27	TRBJ2-2	CASRPTGPIMTGELFF
TRBV6-1	TRBJ2-3	CASNLPGGAGDTQYF
TRBV10-3	TRBJ2-7	CAISRQQGVLEQYF
TRBV7-2	TRBJ2-5	CASSLILGGETQYF
TRBV28	TRBJ1-5	CASTPPISNQPQHF
TRBV9	TRBJ1-1	CASSAAGRRNTEAFF
TRBV4-1	TRBJ1-3	CASSQGDRAHSGNTIYF
TRBV5-6	TRBJ2-5	CASSLEVGIQETQYF
TRBV5-1	TRBJ2-3	CASSSIQGAGTDTQYF
TRBV6-5	TRBJ1-2	CASSYSRGTYGYTF
TRBV20-1	TRBJ2-2	CSARDGTSGAVTGELFF
TRBV7-2	TRBJ2-2	CASSLWELNTGELFF
TRBV27	TRBJ2-7	CASRDNDSYEQYF
TRBV6-1	TRBJ2-2	CATLGAGRTGELFF
TRBV2	TRBJ2-3	CASIGGTSTDTQYF
TRBV5-1	TRBJ1-1	CASSPLAAGTEAFF
TRBV20-1	TRBJ2-3	CSALGQGSTDTQYF
TRBV7-9	TRBJ2-7	CASSLEWTGASQYF
TRBV20-1	TRBJ1-3	CSAKDALSGNTIYF
TRBV5-1	TRBJ2-2	CASWQGASNTGELFF
TRBV13	TRBJ1-2	CASSLQAGYTF
TRBV4-3	TRBJ2-5	CASSQGSGRAETQYF
TRBV4-3	TRBJ2-6	CASSQEGAYNVLTF
TRBV10-3	TRBJ1-6	CAISEAELSNSPLHF
TRBV18	TRBJ2-3	CASTPGLAGATTQYF
TRBV28	TRBJ2-3	CASHLAGLARTDTQYF
TRBV24-1	TRBJ2-1	CATSDAVLAGNNEQFF
TRBV9	TRBJ1-2	CASSVATESTYGYTF
TRBV20-1	TRBJ1-2	CSARLPPPGTTNYGYTF
TRBV20-1	TRBJ1-2	CSARRPSGVNYGYTF
TRBV5-1	TRBJ1-6	CASSGRGAGDSPLHF
TRBV2	TRBJ1-1	CASGWTGGRTEAFF
TRBV7-2	TRBJ2-1	CASSRTIGTYNEQFF
TRBV4-1	TRBJ1-3	CASSRLGTDSGNTIYF
TRBV6-5	TRBJ1-2	CASSFRSSLSYGYTF
TRBV7-8	TRBJ1-1	CASSSVRDRVTEAFF
TRBV28	TRBJ1-5	CASTSRDRSEGNQPQHF
TRBV12-5	TRBJ2-3	CASGTGSVEQYF
TRBV30	TRBJ1-6	CAWSGIGYNSPLHF
TRBV11-3	TRBJ2-7	CASSLKGQARSYEQYF
TRBV11-2	TRBJ2-7	CASSLWGGFSSYEQYF
TRBV7-9	TRBJ2-3	CASSFAGSDTQYF